What follows are 26 T cell receptor beta chains derived from one specimen sequenced in a study of CD4 T cells in lung cancer. Generated by immunoSEQ multiplex PCR, the TCRdb table keeps only in-frame clones and is missing some. The table lists about 4,800 clones, roughly 74% of them singletons. Sequenced material: lung tumor tissue. The source of these receptors is a man between 60 and 70 years old with non-small cell lung cancer.

For the CDR3, the DNA is TGCGCCAGCAGATATAGCGGGCCTAGCACAGATACGCAGTATTTT. The encoded protein is CASRYSGPSTDTQYF. The chain uses TRBV5-1 and TRBJ2-3; TRBD2 aligns across 7 bases. The CDR3 has 15 residues. Unmatched junction bases numbered 6, after V lost 5 bases and J lost 0 bases. Looked up from germline, CDR1 is SGHRS and CDR2 is YFSETQ.

V usage is TRBV5-1 and J usage is TRBJ2-5; TRBD1 matches at 8 bases. The CDR3 contains 17 residues. Looked up from germline, CDR1 is SGHRS and CDR2 is YFSETQ. V dropped 4 bases and J dropped 5; count of bases not matched to a gene: 16. The DNA for the CDR3 is TGCGCCAGCAGCCCCCGCCAAGGACAGGGCACGATGGAGACCCAGTACTTC. It specifies CASSPRQGQGTMETQYF.

This sequence joins TRBV2 and TRBJ2-7, with D possibly matching TRBD1 (5 bases). Trimming took 5 bases from V and 5 from J, leaving 16 bases between them. Germline V gene data show CDR1 as SNHLY and CDR2 as FYNNEI. This CDR3 region has 14 residues. The CDR3 reads CASSLDLVGDEQYF. DNA for the CDR3: TGTGCCAGCAGTCTAGACCTTGTAGGGGACGAGCAGTACTTC.

This rearrangement joins TRBV9 to TRBJ2-2, with D possibly TRBD2 on 5 matching bases. This CDR3 contains 14 residues. From germline, CDR1 is SGDLS and CDR2 YYNGEE. V was trimmed by 0 bases and J by 4 bases, leaving 7 bases between them. The CDR3 DNA reads as TGTGCCAGCAGCGTAGGGGAGAGCACCGGGGAGCTGTTTTTT. It codes for CASSVGESTGELFF.

This clone is judged medium-sized. The J gene is TRBJ1-1, the V gene TRBV5-1, with 7 bases matching TRBD1. The ends lost 4 bases at V and 3 bases at J; junction bases unmatched: 0. Germline CDR1 reads SGHRS; CDR2 reads YFSETQ. The CDR3 contains 12 residues. The DNA for the CDR3 is TGCGCCAGCAGCGGACAGGACACTGAAGCTTTCTTT. It specifies CASSGQDTEAFF.

The chain is built from TRBV7-3 and TRBJ2-1; TRBD2 might be the D (6 bases). V lost 5 bases and J 0 bases, leaving 14 bases between the germline ends. This CDR3 has 16 amino acids. Germline values: CDR1 SGHTA, CDR2 FQGTGA. CDR3 protein: CASSEALASSYNEQFF. The CDR3 region has the DNA TGTGCCAGCAGCGAAGCCCTAGCGAGCTCCTACAATGAGCAGTTCTTC.

V gene TRBV6-5 combines with J gene TRBJ2-1; 11 nucleotides line up with TRBD2. Trimming cost V 4 bases and J 6 bases; bases outside gene matches: 2. This CDR3 has 14 residues. Germline V gene data show CDR1 as MNHEY and CDR2 as SVGAGI. The DNA of the CDR3 is TGTGCCAGCAGTTCCGGACTAGCGGGCAATGAGCAGTTCTTC. Encoded protein: CASSSGLAGNEQFF.

This sequence joins TRBV7-2 and TRBJ2-5; D is possibly TRBD1 (6 bases). The CDR3 extends over 13 amino acids. CDR1 is SGHTA and CDR2 is FQGNSA in the germline V gene. The V gene lost 5 bases and the J gene lost 14 bases, with 21 bases spanning the gap. The CDR3 spells CASSTTGIGMEYF. CDR3 nucleotides: TGTGCCAGCAGCACCACAGGGATAGGGATGGAATACTTC.

The J gene is TRBJ2-3, the V gene TRBV2, with 9 bases identical to TRBD1. The germline gives CDR1 SNHLY, CDR2 FYNNEI. CDR3 length: 15 amino acids. V was clipped by 4 bases and J by 5 bases; unmatched bases: 7. CDR3 amino acids: CASSGPGQGKDTQYF. As DNA, the CDR3 is TGTGCCAGCAGTGGACCGGGACAGGGTAAAGATACGCAGTATTTT. The full variable domain, its missing parts supplied by reference TRBV2 and TRBJ2-3, is EPEVTQTPSHQVTQMGQEVILRCVPISNHLYFYWYRQILGQKVEFLVSFYNNEISEKSEIFDDQFSVERPDGSNFTLKIRSTKLEDSAMYFCASSGPGQGKDTQYFGPGTRLTVL.

CDR3 in DNA: TGTGCCAGCAGCTCCTCCGGGACTAGTTTTCTCGGGGAGCTGTTTTTT. Protein sequence: CASSSSGTSFLGELFF. The chain combines TRBV9 with TRBJ2-2; 8 nucleotides match TRBD2. Germline V gene sequence: CDR1 SGDLS, CDR2 YYNGEE. The junction had 12 bases not matched to a gene; V was cut back by 4 bases and J by 7 bases. The CDR3 extends over 16 amino acids.

This clone was picked up a small number of times. The chain has TRBV6-5 and TRBJ1-5; 11 bases are shared with TRBD1. The ends lost 2 bases at V and 4 bases at J; junction bases unmatched: 4. From germline, CDR1 is MNHEY and CDR2 SVGAGI. The CDR3 consists of 16 residues. CDR3 protein: CASSYGTGGDNQPQHF. CDR3 DNA: TGTGCCAGCAGTTACGGGACAGGGGGTGATAATCAGCCCCAGCATTTT.

The chain recombines TRBV21-1 with TRBJ2-4; the table's D call, TRBD1, was not checked against the DNA. TRBV21-1 is marked as a pseudogene. The CDR3 is 17 residues long. The CDR3 sequence: CASSKEQASRGKNIQYF. The CDR3 DNA reads TGTGCCAGCAGCAAAGAGCAGGCCTCTAGGGGCAAAAACATTCAGTACTTC.

The genes are TRBV4-1 and TRBJ2-7; 12 bases are a match to TRBD2. The CDR3 sequence is 15 residues long. The junction had 4 bases not matched to a gene; V was cut back by 4 bases and J by 3 bases. Germline assignment: CDR1 MGHRA and CDR2 YSYEKL. CDR3 DNA: TGCGCCAGCAGCCCTGGACTAGCGGGACTCTACGAGCAGTACTTC. The encoded protein is CASSPGLAGLYEQYF.

V and J are TRBV29-1 and TRBJ1-5, with D possibly TRBD1 on 6 matching bases. Germline-derived CDR1 and CDR2 are SQVTM and ANQGSEA. This CDR3 region has 17 residues. The V and J ends lost 5 bases and 0 bases respectively, with 20 bases between them. CDR3 loop: CSVSQGIGPTSNQPQHF. CDR3 nucleotide sequence: TGCAGCGTTTCACAGGGCATCGGCCCAACTAGCAATCAGCCCCAGCATTTT. The whole variable domain, remainder taken from reference TRBV29-1 and TRBJ1-5, is SAVISQKPSRDICQRGTSLTIQCQVDSQVTMMFWYRQQPGQSLTLIATANQGSEATYESGFVIDKFPISRPNLTFSTLTVSNMSPEDSSIYLCSVSQGIGPTSNQPQHFGDGTRLSIL.

V gene TRBV27 combines with J gene TRBJ1-5, with D perhaps TRBD1 (5 bases). V was shortened by 4 bases and J by 3 bases, with 13 bases between the two germline ends. From germline, CDR1 is MNHEY and CDR2 SMNVEV (reference sequence). The CDR3 is made up of 15 amino acids. CDR3 sequence: CASSYLQGYNQPQHF. CDR3 nucleotides: TGTGCCAGCAGTTATCTCCAGGGATACAATCAGCCCCAGCATTTT.

CDR3 nucleotides: TGTGCCAGCAGTAGGGGGCGGGACAATCAGCCCCAGCATTTT. Its translation: CASSRGRDNQPQHF. The J gene is TRBJ1-5, the V gene TRBV6-1; 7 bases agree with TRBD1. The CDR3 length is 14 residues. Germline V gives CDR1 MNHNS, CDR2 SASEGT. The trim removed 5 bases at V and 3 bases at J, leaving 4 bases unmatched.

V and J are TRBV9 and TRBJ1-2; perhaps TRBD1 as D (5 bases). Germline V lookup: CDR1 SGDLS, CDR2 YYNGEE. The CDR3 runs 15 residues. V lost 0 bases, J lost 3 bases, and 12 bases lay in between. Here the CDR3 DNA reads TGTGCCAGCAGCGTAGGTCGGACAAGGCACTATGGCTACACCTTC. Translated: CASSVGRTRHYGYTF.

J is TRBJ2-5 and V is TRBV30; TRBD2 agrees at 15 bases. Germline CDR1 reads GTSNPN; CDR2 reads SVGIG (reference sequence). The V and J ends lost 2 bases and 4 bases, in that order; junction bases with no gene match: 5. The CDR3 length is 16 residues. The CDR3 loop reads CAWSMGLAGGGETQYF. The CDR3 bases are TGTGCCTGGAGTATGGGACTAGCGGGAGGCGGAGAGACCCAGTACTTC. Full variable domain (rest looked up from reference TRBV30 and TRBJ2-5): SQTIHQWPATLVQPVGSPLSLECTVEGTSNPNLYWYRQAAGRGLQLLFYSVGIGQISSEVPQNLSASRPQDRQFILSSKKLLLSDSGFYLCAWSMGLAGGGETQYFGPGTRLLVL.

V usage is TRBV4-1 and J usage is TRBJ1-1; unclear D gene. Per germline, CDR1 MGHRA and CDR2 YSYEKL. CDR3 length equals 16 residues. Trimming cost V 0 bases and J 1 base, with 12 bases left between them. In DNA, the CDR3 is TGCGCCAGCAGCCAAGATCGGTACCGAGCGAACACTGAAGCTTTCTTT. It is translated as CASSQDRYRANTEAFF.

The genes are TRBV5-6 and TRBJ1-2; TRBD1 is a possible D gene (6 bases). The germline V gene encodes CDR1 SGHDT and CDR2 YYEEEE. Trimming stripped 2 bases from V and 8 bases from J, with 10 bases between. This CDR3 has 12 amino acids. The CDR3 here is CASSFGGRGYTF. DNA for the CDR3: TGTGCCAGCAGCTTCGGGGGGCGCGGCTACACCTTC.

The chain joins TRBV2 to TRBJ1-5; 8 nucleotides align to TRBD1. The V and J ends lost 6 bases and 5 bases, in that order; junction bases with no gene match: 9. CDR1 and CDR2 (germline): SNHLY, FYNNEI. The CDR3 has 15 amino acids. The CDR3: CASSLGGQGDQPQHF. The CDR3 DNA is TGTGCCAGCAGCTTAGGAGGACAGGGCGATCAGCCCCAGCATTTT.

The gene calls are TRBV29-1 and TRBJ2-7; the D is unclear. In germline, CDR1 is SQVTM, CDR2 ANQGSEA. V was trimmed by 7 bases and J by 4 bases, leaving 11 bases between them. The CDR3 totals 11 residues. The CDR3 DNA reads as TGCAGCGCCCCAACAGATTACGAGCAGTACGTC. This sequence encodes CSAPTDYEQYV.

The genes are TRBV30 and TRBJ1-4; a weak D match, TRBD1 (6 bases). Trimming left V 0 bases short and J 7 bases short, with 9 bases between. Germline CDR1 GTSNPN, CDR2 SVGIG (reference sequence). The CDR3 has 13 residues. DNA of the CDR3: TGTGCCTGGAGTGTACTGGACAGTGAAAAACTGTTTTTT. It is translated as CAWSVLDSEKLFF.

This sequence joins TRBV15 and TRBJ2-5; D gene uncertain. Germline loops: CDR1 LNHNV, CDR2 YYDKDF (reference sequence). CDR3 size: 13 residues. Trimming cost V 3 bases and J 4 bases, with 9 bases left between them. The CDR3 loop is CATSRAARETQYF. DNA of the CDR3: TGTGCCACCAGCAGGGCGGCGAGAGAGACCCAGTACTTC.

The gene calls are TRBV5-1 and TRBJ2-2; 8 positions agree with TRBD2. This CDR3 comprises 17 residues. The germline V gene encodes CDR1 SGHRS and CDR2 YFSETQ. V lost 0 bases to trimming and J lost 0 bases; unmatched junction nucleotides: 4. CDR3 region: CASSLATSGANTGELFF. CDR3 DNA: TGCGCCAGCAGCTTGGCCACTAGCGGTGCGAACACCGGGGAGCTGTTTTTT.

The chain uses TRBV27 and TRBJ2-5; D unclear. Trimming took 6 bases from V and 5 from J, leaving 10 bases between them. Germline CDR1 reads MNHEY; CDR2 reads SMNVEV (reference sequence). The CDR3 has 12 residues. The CDR3 nucleotides are TGTGCCAGCAGGGCCCCCGGGGAGACCCAGTACTTC. Amino acid sequence: CASRAPGETQYF.